This is a list of T cell receptor beta chains from one sample in a study of cytomegalovirus exposure and HLA in healthy donors. Profiled with immunoSEQ multiplex PCR; TCRdb holds only in-frame clones, not every one. The table records 240,000 or so clones, about 80% of them present only once. Sample: PBMCs. These receptors originate from a woman aged 60-75 years in good health and CMV-seropositive. Each CDR3 is given with its conserved first and last residue. The D gene is left open where the match is weak. Clone size, where shown, is once, few, many, or a class for clones that have expanded.

v_gene	abundance	d_gene	j_gene	CDR3aa	CDR3nt
TRBV9	.	TRBD1	TRBJ1-5	CASSSGQGSEQPQHF	TGTGCCAGCAGCTCGGGACAGGGAAGCGAACAGCCCCAGCATTTT
TRBV6-5	.	TRBD1	TRBJ1-2	CASSLQGVGYTF	TGTGCCAGCAGCCTACAGGGGGTTGGCTACACCTTC
TRBV4-1	.	TRBD2	TRBJ2-7	CASSHRLAGEQYF	TGCGCCAGCAGCCACCGACTAGCGGGAGAGCAGTACTTC
TRBV4-1	.	TRBD2	TRBJ2-1	CASSRGLAGGRLYNEQFF	TGCGCCAGCAGCAGGGGACTAGCGGGAGGGCGCCTCTACAATGAGCAGTTCTTC
TRBV5-5	.	TRBD1	TRBJ1-2	CASSYPGQGRYGYTF	TGTGCCAGCAGCTATCCGGGACAGGGGAGGTATGGCTACACCTTC
TRBV6-5	.	.	TRBJ2-7	CASSYRGIHEQYF	TGTGCCAGCAGTTATAGGGGGATCCACGAGCAGTACTTC
TRBV5-6	once	.	TRBJ1-2	CASSLGHRYGYTF	TGTGCCAGCAGCTTAGGACATCGCTATGGCTACACCTTC
TRBV5-1	.	TRBD1	TRBJ1-2	CASSLGDRGYGYTF	TGCGCCAGCAGCTTGGGGGACAGGGGGTATGGCTACACCTTC
TRBV5-8	few	TRBD2	TRBJ2-1	CASSLYSGGYNEQFF	TGTGCCAGCAGCTTGTACAGCGGGGGCTACAATGAGCAGTTCTTC
TRBV6-5	few	.	TRBJ2-2	CASKRGTGELFF	TGTGCCAGCAAAAGGGGAACCGGGGAGCTGTTTTTT
TRBV7-9	.	.	TRBJ1-2	CASSFGGRVDGYTF	TGTGCCAGCAGCTTCGGGGGGCGAGTGGATGGCTACACCTTC
TRBV28	.	.	TRBJ2-7	CASSSTRQVSSYEQYF	TGTGCCAGCAGTTCCACCCGGCAGGTTAGCTCCTACGAGCAGTACTTC
TRBV6-6	.	.	TRBJ1-5	CASSRPGQPQHF	TGTGCCAGCAGCCGCCCCGGGCAGCCCCAGCATTTT
TRBV27	once	TRBD1	TRBJ1-1	CASSSLGTGWAFF	TGTGCCAGCAGTTCCCTCGGGACAGGGTGGGCTTTCTTT
TRBV2	.	.	TRBJ1-2	CASSEAKRLGYGYTF	TGTGCCAGCAGTGAAGCGAAGCGTCTTGGCTATGGCTACACCTTC
TRBV5-6	.	TRBD1	TRBJ1-2	CASSLRTGWEKGYTF	TGTGCCAGCAGCTTGCGGACAGGGTGGGAAAAAGGCTACACCTTC
TRBV7-9	.	TRBD1	TRBJ2-7	CASTRDREEQYF	TGTGCCAGCACCAGGGACAGGGAAGAGCAGTACTTC
TRBV19	.	.	TRBJ2-7	CASSGTQIHEQYF	TGTGCCAGTAGTGGCACCCAGATACACGAGCAGTACTTC
TRBV4-1	.	TRBD2	TRBJ2-7	CASSQPLAGGSYEQYF	TGCGCCAGCAGCCAGCCACTAGCGGGAGGCTCCTACGAGCAGTACTTC
TRBV2	.	.	TRBJ1-5	CASSEAGGSNQPQHF	TGTGCCAGCAGTGAAGCGGGGGGTAGCAATCAGCCCCAGCATTTT
TRBV10-3	.	TRBD1	TRBJ1-2	CASDRGQLYGYTF	TGTGCCAGCGACAGGGGGCAATTATATGGCTACACCTTC
TRBV5-1	.	.	TRBJ2-2	CASSLRPADTGELFF	TGCGCCAGCAGCCTACGCCCCGCGGACACCGGGGAGCTGTTTTTT
TRBV19	.	TRBD1	TRBJ1-5	CASSHLTGTGGSQPQHF	TGTGCCAGTAGTCATCTTACCGGGACAGGAGGGAGTCAGCCCCAGCATTTT
TRBV5-1	few	.	TRBJ1-1	CASSLEQVNTEAFF	TGCGCCAGCAGCTTGGAACAAGTTAACACTGAAGCTTTCTTT
TRBV28	.	.	TRBJ2-7	CASSRDSYEQYF	TGTGCCAGCAGCCGCGATTCCTACGAGCAGTACTTC
TRBV10-3	.	.	TRBJ1-1	CAISDGEGWTEAFF	TGTGCCATCAGTGATGGTGAGGGCTGGACTGAAGCTTTCTTT
TRBV29-1	.	TRBD2	TRBJ2-7	CSVVGEGMYEQYF	TGCAGCGTTGTGGGGGAGGGGATGTACGAGCAGTACTTC
TRBV4-1	.	TRBD1	TRBJ1-1	CASSQETGGGRTEAFF	TGCGCCAGCAGCCAAGAGACAGGGGGCGGTCGGACTGAAGCTTTCTTT
TRBV15	.	.	TRBJ2-3	CATSINSPGTDTQYF	TGTGCCACCAGTATTAACAGTCCGGGCACAGATACGCAGTATTTT
TRBV6-6	.	TRBD1	TRBJ2-1	CASSYIPGTDNEQFF	TGTGCCAGCAGTTACATACCGGGGACAGACAATGAGCAGTTCTTC
TRBV7-9	few	.	TRBJ1-1	CASSYNLNTEAFF	TGTGCCAGCAGCTACAACCTGAACACTGAAGCTTTCTTT
TRBV12-5	once	.	TRBJ1-2	CASGLVPFGGYTF	TGTGCTAGTGGTTTGGTGCCCTTCGGTGGCTACACCTTC
TRBV11-2	.	.	TRBJ1-4	CASSLLGGREKLFF	TGTGCCAGCAGCTTACTAGGTGGAAGGGAAAAACTGTTTTTT